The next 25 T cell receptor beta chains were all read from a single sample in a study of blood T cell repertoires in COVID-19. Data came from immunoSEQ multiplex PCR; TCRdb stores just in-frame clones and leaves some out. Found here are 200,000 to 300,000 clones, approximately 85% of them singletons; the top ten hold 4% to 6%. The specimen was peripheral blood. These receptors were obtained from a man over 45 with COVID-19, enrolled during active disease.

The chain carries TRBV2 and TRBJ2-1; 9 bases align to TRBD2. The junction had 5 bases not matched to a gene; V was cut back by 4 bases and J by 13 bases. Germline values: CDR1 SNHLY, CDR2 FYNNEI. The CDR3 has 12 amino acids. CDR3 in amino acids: CASSGTSESQFF. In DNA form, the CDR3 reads TGTGCCAGCAGTGGGACTAGCGAATCCCAGTTCTTC.

CDR3 sequence: CASSLSRGGYNEQFF. The CDR3, as DNA: TGTGCCAGCAGCTTGAGCCGGGGGGGATACAATGAGCAGTTCTTC. The chain uses TRBV5-4 and TRBJ2-1; 8 bases map to TRBD2. Germline V lookup: CDR1 SGHNT, CDR2 YYREEE (reference sequence). The CDR3 is 15 amino acids. Losses at the gene ends were 1 base for V and 4 bases for J; bases not matched to a gene: 4.

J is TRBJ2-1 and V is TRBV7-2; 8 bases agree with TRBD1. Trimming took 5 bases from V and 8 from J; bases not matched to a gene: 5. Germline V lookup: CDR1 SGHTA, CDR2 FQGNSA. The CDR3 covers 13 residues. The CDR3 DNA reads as TGTGCCAGCAGCAATCCGACAGGGGATGAGCAGTTCTTC. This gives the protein CASSNPTGDEQFF.

The CDR3 loop is CASRPSSWTEAFF. The DNA of the CDR3 is TGCGCCAGCAGACCGAGTAGTTGGACTGAAGCTTTCTTT. The chain combines TRBV5-1 with TRBJ1-1; no definite D call. The ends were cut back, 5 bases at V and 5 bases at J, with 13 bases in the middle. CDR1 and CDR2 from the germline V gene are SGHRS and YFSETQ. This CDR3 is 13 amino acids long.

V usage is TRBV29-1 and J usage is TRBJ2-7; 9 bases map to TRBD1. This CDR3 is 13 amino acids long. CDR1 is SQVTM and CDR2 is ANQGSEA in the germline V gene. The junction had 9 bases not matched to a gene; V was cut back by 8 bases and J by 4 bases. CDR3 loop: CSTSQGASYEQYF. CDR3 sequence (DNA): TGCAGCACATCACAGGGGGCGAGTTACGAGCAGTACTTC.

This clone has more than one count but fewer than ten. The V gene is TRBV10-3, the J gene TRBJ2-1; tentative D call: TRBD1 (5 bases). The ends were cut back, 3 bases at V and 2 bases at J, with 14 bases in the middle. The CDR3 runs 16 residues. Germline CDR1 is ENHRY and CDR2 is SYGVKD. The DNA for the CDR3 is TGTGCCATCAGTGATCGACAGCAGGGCGCCTACAATGAGCAGTTCTTC. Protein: CAISDRQQGAYNEQFF.

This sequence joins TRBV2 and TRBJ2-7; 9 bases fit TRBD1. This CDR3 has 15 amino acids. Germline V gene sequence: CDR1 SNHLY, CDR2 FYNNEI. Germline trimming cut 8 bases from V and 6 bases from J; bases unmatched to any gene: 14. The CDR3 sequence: CASGRDRGGMLEQYF. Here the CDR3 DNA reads TGTGCCAGCGGACGAGACAGGGGGGGGATGCTCGAGCAGTACTTC. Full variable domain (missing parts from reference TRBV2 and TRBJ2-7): EPEVTQTPSHQVTQMGQEVILRCVPISNHLYFYWYRQILGQKVEFLVSFYNNEISEKSEIFDDQFSVERPDGSNFTLKIRSTKLEDSAMYFCASGRDRGGMLEQYFGPGTRLTVT.

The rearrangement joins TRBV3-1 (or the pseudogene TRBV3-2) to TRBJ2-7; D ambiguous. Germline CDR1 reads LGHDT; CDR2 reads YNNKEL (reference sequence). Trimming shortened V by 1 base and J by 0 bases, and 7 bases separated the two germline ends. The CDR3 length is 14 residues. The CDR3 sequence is CASSQGINSYEQYF. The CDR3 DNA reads TGTGCCAGCAGCCAAGGTATTAACTCCTACGAGCAGTACTTC.

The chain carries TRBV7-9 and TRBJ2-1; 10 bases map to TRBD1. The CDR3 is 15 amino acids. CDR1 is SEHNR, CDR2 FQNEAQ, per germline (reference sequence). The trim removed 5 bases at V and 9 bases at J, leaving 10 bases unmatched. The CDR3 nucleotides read TGTGCCAGCAGCCCACCGGGACAGGGGACGTTTGAGCAGTTCTTC. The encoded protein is CASSPPGQGTFEQFF.

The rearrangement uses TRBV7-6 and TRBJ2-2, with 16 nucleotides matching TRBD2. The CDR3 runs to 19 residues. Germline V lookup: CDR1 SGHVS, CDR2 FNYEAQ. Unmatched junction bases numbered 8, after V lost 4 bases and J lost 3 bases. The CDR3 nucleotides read TGTGCCAGCAGCTACCCGGGACTAGCGGGGGGGCTGGACACCGGGGAGCTGTTTTTT. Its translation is CASSYPGLAGGLDTGELFF.

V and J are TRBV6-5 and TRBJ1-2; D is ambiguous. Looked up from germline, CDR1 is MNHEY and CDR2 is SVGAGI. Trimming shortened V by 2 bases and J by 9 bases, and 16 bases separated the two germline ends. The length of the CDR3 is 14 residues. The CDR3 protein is CASSYTPREGRYTF. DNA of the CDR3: TGTGCCAGCAGTTACACTCCACGGGAAGGACGCTACACCTTC.

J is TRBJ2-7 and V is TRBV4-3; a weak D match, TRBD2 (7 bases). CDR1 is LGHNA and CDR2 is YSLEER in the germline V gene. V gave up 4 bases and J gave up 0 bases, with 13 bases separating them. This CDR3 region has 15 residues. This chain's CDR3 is CASSRGGGDSYEQYF. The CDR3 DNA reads TGCGCCAGCAGCCGAGGAGGGGGGGACTCCTACGAGCAGTACTTC.

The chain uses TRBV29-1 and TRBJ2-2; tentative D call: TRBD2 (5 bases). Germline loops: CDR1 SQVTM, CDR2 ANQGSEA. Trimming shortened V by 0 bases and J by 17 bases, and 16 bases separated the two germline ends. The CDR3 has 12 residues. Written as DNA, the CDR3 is TGCAGCGTTGAAGAGCAGAGACTATACCGTTTTTTT. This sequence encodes CSVEEQRLYRFF.

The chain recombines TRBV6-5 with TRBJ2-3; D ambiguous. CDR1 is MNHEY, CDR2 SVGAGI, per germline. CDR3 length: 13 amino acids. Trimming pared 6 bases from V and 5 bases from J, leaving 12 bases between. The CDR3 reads CASSKRRIDTQYF. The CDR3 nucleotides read TGTGCCAGCAGCAAGAGGCGCATAGATACGCAGTATTTT.

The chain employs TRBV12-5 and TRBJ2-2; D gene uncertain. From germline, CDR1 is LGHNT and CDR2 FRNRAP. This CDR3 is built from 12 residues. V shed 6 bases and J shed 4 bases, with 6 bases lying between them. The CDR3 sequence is CASGLSTGELFF. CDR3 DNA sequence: TGTGCTAGTGGCCTCTCCACCGGGGAGCTGTTTTTT.

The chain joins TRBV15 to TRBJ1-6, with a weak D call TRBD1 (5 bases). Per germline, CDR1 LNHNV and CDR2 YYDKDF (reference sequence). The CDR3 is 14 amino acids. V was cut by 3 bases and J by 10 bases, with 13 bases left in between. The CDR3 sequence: CATSRGGEGSPLHF. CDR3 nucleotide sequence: TGTGCCACCAGCAGGGGGGGGGAGGGATCACCCCTCCACTTT.

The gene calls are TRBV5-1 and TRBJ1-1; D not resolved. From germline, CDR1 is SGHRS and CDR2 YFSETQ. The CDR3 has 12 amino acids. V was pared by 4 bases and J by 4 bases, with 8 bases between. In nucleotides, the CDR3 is TGCGCCAGCAGCCAAGGGAGCACTGAAGCTTTCTTT. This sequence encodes CASSQGSTEAFF.

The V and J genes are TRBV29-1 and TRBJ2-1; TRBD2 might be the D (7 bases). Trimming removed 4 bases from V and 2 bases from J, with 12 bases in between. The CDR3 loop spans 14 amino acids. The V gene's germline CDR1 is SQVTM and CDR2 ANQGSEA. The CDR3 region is CSVGGGAAYNEQFF. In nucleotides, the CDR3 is TGCAGCGTTGGTGGGGGGGCAGCCTACAATGAGCAGTTCTTC.

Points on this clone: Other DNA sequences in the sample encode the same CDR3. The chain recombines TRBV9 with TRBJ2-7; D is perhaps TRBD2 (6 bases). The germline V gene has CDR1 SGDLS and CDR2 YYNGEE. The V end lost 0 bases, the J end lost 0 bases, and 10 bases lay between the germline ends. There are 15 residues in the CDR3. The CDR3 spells CASSVGAGSSYEQYF. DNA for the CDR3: TGTGCCAGCAGCGTAGGGGCCGGGAGCTCCTACGAGCAGTACTTC.

The CDR3 sequence: CASSLPPSEDSYEQYF. CDR3 coding DNA: TGTGCCAGCAGCTTACCCCCCTCAGAGGACTCCTACGAGCAGTACTTC. The chain combines TRBV7-9 with TRBJ2-7; D unclear. Looked up from germline, CDR1 is SEHNR and CDR2 is FQNEAQ (reference sequence). The CDR3 loop spans 16 amino acids. Trimming left V 2 bases short and J 0 bases short, with 14 bases between.

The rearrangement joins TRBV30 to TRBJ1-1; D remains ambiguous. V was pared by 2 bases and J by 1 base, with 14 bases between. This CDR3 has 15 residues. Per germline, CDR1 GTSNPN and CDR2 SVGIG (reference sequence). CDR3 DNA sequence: TGTGCCTGGAGTCCTTACCAAACAAGGAACACTGAAGCTTTCTTT. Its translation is CAWSPYQTRNTEAFF.

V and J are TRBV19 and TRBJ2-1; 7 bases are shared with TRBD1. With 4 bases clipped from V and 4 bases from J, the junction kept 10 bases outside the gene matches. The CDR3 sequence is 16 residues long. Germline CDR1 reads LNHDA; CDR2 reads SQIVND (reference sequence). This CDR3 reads CASSRYTGDPYNEQFF. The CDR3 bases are TGTGCCAGTAGTAGATACACAGGGGACCCTTACAATGAGCAGTTCTTC.

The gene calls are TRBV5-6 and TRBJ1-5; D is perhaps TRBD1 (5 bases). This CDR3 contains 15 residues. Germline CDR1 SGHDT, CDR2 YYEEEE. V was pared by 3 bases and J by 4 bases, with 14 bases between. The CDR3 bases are TGTGCCAGCAGCTCCCTAGGACAAAGGAATCAGCCCCAGCATTTT. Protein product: CASSSLGQRNQPQHF.

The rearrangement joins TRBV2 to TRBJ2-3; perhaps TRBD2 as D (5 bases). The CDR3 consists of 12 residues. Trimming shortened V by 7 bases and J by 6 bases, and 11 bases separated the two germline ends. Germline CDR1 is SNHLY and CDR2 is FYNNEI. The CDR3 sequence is CASTNGGDTQYF. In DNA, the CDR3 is TGTGCCAGCACCAATGGCGGGGATACGCAGTATTTT.

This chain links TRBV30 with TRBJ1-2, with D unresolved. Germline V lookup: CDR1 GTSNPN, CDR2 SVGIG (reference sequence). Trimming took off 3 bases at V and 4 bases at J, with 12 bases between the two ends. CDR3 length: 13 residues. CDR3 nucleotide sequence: TGTGCCTGGAGCCTCCCCGGAGGCTATGGCTACACCTTC. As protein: CAWSLPGGYGYTF.